The clone carrying this TCR beta chain was found many times. Graves' hyperthyroidism showing no ophthalmopathy progression within 18 months was considered stable. The patients, who ranged from 18 to 65 in age, presented with newly diagnosed hyperthyroidism lasting under 2 months. Patients were excluded because of uncontrolled infection, other autoimmune disease, pregnancy or lactation. Diagnoses used clinical symptoms, serum thyroxine and TRAb, thyroid ultrasound and orbital computed tomography. There are 18 residues in the CDR3. The V gene's germline CDR1 is DFQATT and CDR2 SNEGSKA (reference sequence). V shed 6 bases, J shed 3 bases, and the junction held 12 bases outside the gene matches. These data originate in a study of T cells in Graves' hyperthyroidism and ophthalmopathy. Amplified TCR beta CDR3 regions came from RNA transcripts. The primer set for the first-round RT-PCR of the TCR CDR3 was HTBI. One entry per CDR3 protein, called by TCRdb with MiXCR from the multiplex PCR reads. The profile shows 400,000 to 550,000 distinct CDR3 sequences, roughly 14% of them singletons.

Sequencing was performed on blood. The clonotype comes from a woman aged 18 to 35 with Graves' hyperthyroidism. The chain links TRBV20-1 to TRBJ2-2, with 14 bases fitting TRBD2. DNA of the CDR3: TGCAGTGCCACCCCGGGACTAGCGGGAGAGGGGTACACCGGGGAGCTGTTTTTT. Its protein is CSATPGLAGEGYTGELFF.